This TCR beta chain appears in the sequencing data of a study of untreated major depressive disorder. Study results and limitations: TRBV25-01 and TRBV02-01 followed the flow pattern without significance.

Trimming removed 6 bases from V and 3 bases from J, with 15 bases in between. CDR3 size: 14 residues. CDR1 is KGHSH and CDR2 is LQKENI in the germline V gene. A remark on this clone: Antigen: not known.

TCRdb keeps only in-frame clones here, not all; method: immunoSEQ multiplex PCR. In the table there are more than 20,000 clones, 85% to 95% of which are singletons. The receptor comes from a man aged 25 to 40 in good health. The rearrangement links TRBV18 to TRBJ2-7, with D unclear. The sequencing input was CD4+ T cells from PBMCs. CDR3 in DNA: TGTGCCAGCTCTCTGCCCACGTTGGACTACGAGCAGTACTTC. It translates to CASSLPTLDYEQYF.